This T cell receptor (beta chain) was found in a study of beta chain features in type 1 diabetes. The wider study: The samples had 107,917,701 sorted cells examined in all. Regarding the study as a whole: Among patients with Type 1 diabetes, TCRB CDR3s were moderately but significantly shorter in every one of the four CD4+ subsets.

This clone was seen more than once but under ten times. The antigen is unknown. Based on CD45RO/CCR7/CD25/CD127/CD95/CD27, CD4+ regulatory, stem cell-like memory, naive and central memory cells were sorted. Investigators reverse transcribed all isolated RNA, so they sequenced expressed TCRB transcripts. This table comes from immunoSEQ multiplex PCR, and its TCRdb copy is limited to in-frame clones, with some not included. In the table there are 300,000 to 350,000 clones, approximately 9.7% of which are singletons. Germline CDR1 is SQVTM and CDR2 is ANQGSEA. The CDR3 has 13 amino acids. The J segment lost 5 bases and the V segment lost 5 bases, leaving 3 bases of the junction unmatched.

The origin of this receptor is a man under 40 with type 1 diabetes. Sequencing input: central memory CD4+ T cells from blood. The chain couples TRBV29-1 to TRBJ1-6; 7 bases are shared with TRBD1. CDR3: CSVSQGDNSPLHF. CDR3 coding DNA: TGCAGCGTTAGCCAGGGGGATAATTCACCCCTCCACTTT.